One and the same sample provided the 27 T cell receptor beta chains below, sequenced in a study of T cell responses to AZD1222 COVID-19 vaccine. Clones were read by immunoSEQ multiplex PCR, and TCRdb kept only the in-frame ones, dropping some. The repertoire consists of approximately 82,000 clones, with 85% to 95% occurring once and the leading ten covering around 5.2%. Specimen: peripheral blood, collected on day 0 of AZD1222 vaccination. These receptors originate from an adult in good health.

The rearrangement joins TRBV5-6 to TRBJ1-2; TRBD1 matches at 7 bases. The CDR3 extends over 14 amino acids. The junction had 9 bases not matched to a gene; V was cut back by 4 bases and J by 6 bases. From germline, CDR1 is SGHDT and CDR2 YYEEEE. The CDR3 region is CASSTIQGKNGYTF. The CDR3 nucleotides read TGTGCCAGCAGCACTATACAGGGGAAGAATGGCTACACCTTC.

This clone has just one count. The chain has TRBV28 and TRBJ1-2, with 10 bases matching TRBD1. Germline-derived CDR1 and CDR2 are MDHEN and SYDVKM. The V gene end was trimmed by 2 bases and the J gene end by 7 bases; junction bases not matched to a gene: 4. The CDR3 is 14 residues long. The CDR3 region has the DNA TGTGCCAGCAGTTTAACGGGACAGGGGAGTGGCTACACCTTC. The encoded protein is CASSLTGQGSGYTF.

The V gene is TRBV27, the J gene TRBJ2-2; no reliable D call. From germline, CDR1 is MNHEY and CDR2 SMNVEV (reference sequence). This CDR3 has 15 amino acids. Trimming stripped 0 bases from V and 1 base from J, with 6 bases between. Here the CDR3 DNA reads TGTGCCAGCAGTTTATCGGTCGTGAACACCGGGGAGCTGTTTTTT. Translation gives CASSLSVVNTGELFF.

The rearrangement links TRBV2 to TRBJ2-3, with TRBD2 matching 8 bases. Germline loops: CDR1 SNHLY, CDR2 FYNNEI. The CDR3 has 15 amino acids. After removal of 8 bases from V and 1 base from J, the junction contained 8 bases not matched to a gene. CDR3 nucleotides: TGTGCCAGCGTGGACGGGGGGGAAGGCACAGATACGCAGTATTTT. Amino acids: CASVDGGEGTDTQYF.

This clone occurred once. V gene TRBV5-1 combines with J gene TRBJ2-2; TRBD1 matches at 7 bases. CDR1 is SGHRS, CDR2 YFSETQ, per germline. The V gene end was trimmed by 4 bases and the J gene end by 1 base; junction bases not matched to a gene: 10. CDR3 size: 17 residues. This chain's CDR3 is CASSPRTGEVNTGELFF. CDR3 DNA: TGCGCCAGCAGCCCACGTACAGGGGAAGTGAACACCGGGGAGCTGTTTTTT.

The CDR3 region is CAISEGRGPDLVGGYTF. The CDR3 DNA is TGTGCCATCAGTGAAGGCAGGGGCCCAGACTTGGTTGGGGGCTACACCTTC. The rearrangement uses TRBV10-3 and TRBJ1-2; D may be TRBD1 (6 bases). Germline CDR1 ENHRY, CDR2 SYGVKD. Trimming removed 3 bases at V and 8 bases at J, with 25 bases between. The CDR3 runs to 17 residues.

The chain joins TRBV28 to TRBJ1-4, with TRBD1 identical over 11 bases. This CDR3 is 18 amino acids long. Germline trimming cut 0 bases from V and 1 base from J; bases unmatched to any gene: 4. Germline V gives CDR1 MDHEN, CDR2 SYDVKM. The CDR3 DNA reads TGTGCCAGCAGTTTATGGGACAGGGGGCTTTTAACTAATGAAAAACTGTTTTTT. Translation gives CASSLWDRGLLTNEKLFF.

This clone came up a few times. This chain connects TRBV6-5 to TRBJ1-5; no clear D. Germline-derived CDR1 and CDR2 are MNHEY and SVGAGI. V lost 6 bases, J lost 3 bases, and 9 bases lay in between. This CDR3 spans 13 amino acids. The CDR3: CASRGTVNQPQHF. The CDR3 DNA reads as TGTGCCAGCAGGGGAACAGTCAATCAGCCCCAGCATTTT.

The J gene is TRBJ2-7, the V gene TRBV27, with 9 bases matching TRBD1. V lost 6 bases, J lost 6 bases, and 9 bases stayed unmatched. Germline CDR1 and CDR2: MNHEY and SMNVEV (reference sequence). CDR3 size: 14 residues. CDR3 loop: CASRRGQGASEQYF. The CDR3 nucleotides read TGTGCCAGCAGGAGGGGACAGGGTGCCAGCGAGCAGTACTTC.

The chain couples TRBV6-5 to TRBJ2-1, with D maybe TRBD1 (6 bases). The CDR3 loop spans 15 amino acids. Germline V gene lookup returns CDR1 MNHEY and CDR2 SVGAGI. The V and J ends lost 0 bases and 7 bases respectively, with 13 bases between them. This chain's CDR3 is CASSYSGAGWNEQFF. CDR3 in DNA: TGTGCCAGCAGTTACTCGGGGGCAGGGTGGAATGAGCAGTTCTTC.

This chain connects TRBV19 to TRBJ1-1; the D is unclear. The CDR3 totals 11 residues. V lost 8 bases to trimming and J lost 3 bases, with 7 bases between them. Per germline, CDR1 LNHDA and CDR2 SQIVND (reference sequence). Written as DNA, the CDR3 is TGTGCCAGTCAGATTGACACTGAAGCTTTCTTT. Residues: CASQIDTEAFF.

The CDR3 bases are TGTGCCAGCAGTTCACAGAGGAATGAAAAACTGTTTTTT. As protein: CASSSQRNEKLFF. This chain links TRBV2 with TRBJ1-4; D unclear. CDR3 length: 13 amino acids. V was cut by 5 bases and J by 5 bases, with 9 bases left in between. Germline V gives CDR1 SNHLY, CDR2 FYNNEI.

This sequence joins TRBV29-1 and TRBJ1-2; maybe TRBD1 (6 bases). The V gene's germline CDR1 is SQVTM and CDR2 ANQGSEA. V was cut by 7 bases and J by 2 bases, with 11 bases left in between. The CDR3 covers 12 residues. CDR3 loop: CSAEGGNYGYTF. DNA of the CDR3: TGCAGCGCCGAGGGGGGAAACTATGGCTACACCTTC.

The V gene is TRBV5-6, the J gene TRBJ2-3, with TRBD1 matching over 7 bases. In germline, CDR1 is SGHDT, CDR2 YYEEEE. CDR3 length equals 15 residues. V shed 2 bases, J shed 4 bases, and the junction held 7 bases outside the gene matches. CDR3 protein: CASSLRQGVADTQYF. The CDR3 DNA reads TGTGCCAGCAGCTTACGACAGGGAGTAGCAGATACGCAGTATTTT.

CDR3 sequence (DNA): TGTGCCAGCAGCAGACAGGAGGGGACTGAAGCTTTCTTT. This codes for CASSRQEGTEAFF. This chain connects TRBV5-4 to TRBJ1-1, with a possible D match to TRBD1 (6 bases). The CDR3 sequence is 13 residues long. The V end was cut by 4 bases, the J end by 5 bases, with 12 bases between. Germline V lookup: CDR1 SGHNT, CDR2 YYREEE (reference sequence).

The rearrangement links TRBV11-2 to TRBJ2-5; TRBD2 is a possible D gene (7 bases). The V end lost 0 bases, the J end lost 4 bases, and 15 bases lay between the germline ends. The CDR3 is 16 residues long. Looked up from germline, CDR1 is SGHAT and CDR2 is FQNNGV. CDR3 bases: TGTGCCAGCAGCTTAGATCTAGGGGGGGCGCGAGAGACCCAGTACTTC. Translated, it gives CASSLDLGGARETQYF. The full variable domain, rest sourced from reference TRBV11-2 and TRBJ2-5, is EAGVAQSPRYKIIEKRQSVAFWCNPISGHATLYWYQQILGQGPKLLIQFQNNGVVDDSQLPKDRFSAERLKGVDSTLKIQPAKLEDSAVYLCASSLDLGGARETQYFGPGTRLLVL.

This chain uses TRBV3-1 (or the pseudogene TRBV3-2) with TRBJ2-1, with D maybe TRBD1 (5 bases). This CDR3 has 15 residues. Germline lookup yields CDR1 LGHDT and CDR2 YNNKEL (reference sequence). Trimming cost V 1 base and J 3 bases, with 10 bases left between them. The CDR3 DNA follows: TGTGCCAGCAGCCAAGGCCAGGGTATCTACAATGAGCAGTTCTTC. Translating gives CASSQGQGIYNEQFF.

The chain carries TRBV10-3 and TRBJ1-6; D is perhaps TRBD1 (5 bases). The V gene lost 5 bases and the J gene lost 7 bases, with 12 bases spanning the gap. The CDR3 runs to 14 residues. Germline V gives CDR1 ENHRY, CDR2 SYGVKD. DNA of the CDR3: TGTGCCATCAGTCTCCAGGGTACAAATTCACCCCTCCACTTT. Translating gives CAISLQGTNSPLHF.

The chain links TRBV9 to TRBJ2-3; weak D call: TRBD1 (6 bases). Trimming stripped 0 bases from V and 2 bases from J, with 19 bases between. CDR3 length equals 18 residues. CDR1 and CDR2 from the germline V gene are SGDLS and YYNGEE. CDR3 sequence: CASSVATLGQGYTDTQYF. CDR3 DNA: TGTGCCAGCAGCGTAGCTACCTTGGGGCAGGGGTACACAGATACGCAGTATTTT.

The chain employs TRBV7-9 and TRBJ2-7; D not certain. The V end was cut by 3 bases, the J end by 3 bases, with 9 bases between. CDR1 is SEHNR and CDR2 is FQNEAQ in the germline V gene (reference sequence). The CDR3 totals 13 residues. The DNA for the CDR3 is TGTGCCAGCAGCTTGCCATGGGTCTACGAGCAGTACTTC. Encoded protein: CASSLPWVYEQYF.

The chain links TRBV5-4 to TRBJ1-2; 9 bases are shared with TRBD1. This CDR3 region has 14 residues. V was pared by 2 bases and J by 4 bases, with 3 bases of the junction left unmatched. CDR1 and CDR2 from the germline V gene are SGHNT and YYREEE (reference sequence). CDR3 protein: CASSFPGQGYGYTF. CDR3 in DNA: TGTGCCAGCAGCTTCCCGGGACAGGGCTATGGCTACACCTTC.

The rearrangement uses TRBV6-2 or TRBV6-3 and TRBJ1-4, with 7 bases that match TRBD1. The CDR3 is 15 residues long. CDR1 is MNHEY, CDR2 SVGEGT, per germline. V lost 2 bases to trimming and J lost 8 bases; unmatched junction nucleotides: 8. CDR3 DNA: TGTGCCAGCAGTTACCCCGACAGGGTAGACGAAAAACTGTTTTTT. Its translation is CASSYPDRVDEKLFF.

The chain has TRBV4-3 and TRBJ2-1, with no clear D. The V end lost 3 bases, the J end lost 5 bases, and 5 bases lay between the germline ends. Germline V gene lookup returns CDR1 LGHNA and CDR2 YSLEER. The CDR3 sequence is 12 residues long. The CDR3 DNA sequence: TGCGCCAGCAGCCACCTTAACAATGAGCAGTTCTTC. Translation gives CASSHLNNEQFF.

This chain connects TRBV10-3 to TRBJ1-3; 7 bases line up with TRBD1. This CDR3 region has 13 residues. Per the germline V gene, CDR1 is ENHRY and CDR2 is SYGVKD. V shed 10 bases and J 2 bases; nucleotides not matched to a gene: 5. The CDR3 region has the DNA TGTGCCACCAGGGGGTGGGCTGGAAACACCATATATTTT. Translated: CATRGWAGNTIYF.

This clone has just one count. This rearrangement joins TRBV13 to TRBJ1-2; D ambiguous. With 3 bases removed from V and 7 bases from J, the gap between germline ends came to 12 bases. The CDR3 contains 13 residues. The germline V gene has CDR1 PRHDT and CDR2 FYEKMQ (reference sequence). The chain's CDR3 is CASSFWEFGGYTF. DNA of the CDR3: TGTGCCAGCAGCTTTTGGGAATTTGGTGGCTACACCTTC.

The chain recombines TRBV10-2 with TRBJ2-1; 16 nucleotides align to TRBD2. Germline CDR1 WSHSY, CDR2 SAAADI. Trimming cost V 6 bases and J 16 bases; bases outside gene matches: 12. The CDR3 length is 15 residues. The CDR3 is CASRGTSGGAVLKFF. The CDR3 DNA sequence: TGCGCCAGCAGGGGGACTAGCGGGGGGGCAGTTCTCAAATTCTTC.

The CDR3, as DNA: TGTGCCAGCAGCTTAGCGGCCAATCGGCGAGGATCACCCCTCCACTTT. Its protein is CASSLAANRRGSPLHF. The rearrangement uses TRBV7-2 and TRBJ1-6; D is unresolved. Germline V gene sequence: CDR1 SGHTA, CDR2 FQGNSA. Trimming took off 0 bases at V and 10 bases at J, with 16 bases between the two ends. The CDR3 loop spans 16 amino acids.